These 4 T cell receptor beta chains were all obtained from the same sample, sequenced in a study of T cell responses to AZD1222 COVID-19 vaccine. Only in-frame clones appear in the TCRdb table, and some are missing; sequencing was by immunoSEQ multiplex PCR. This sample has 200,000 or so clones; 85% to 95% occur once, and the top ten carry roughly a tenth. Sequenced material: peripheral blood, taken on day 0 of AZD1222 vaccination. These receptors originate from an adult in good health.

CDR3 amino acids: CASSVEGGVAGELFF. In DNA form, the CDR3 reads TGTGCCAGCAGTGTAGAGGGGGGAGTAGCCGGGGAGCTGTTTTTT. This rearrangement joins TRBV25-1 to TRBJ2-2, with D tentatively TRBD1 or TRBD2 (6 bases each). Trimming removed 4 bases from V and 6 bases from J, with 15 bases in between. In germline, CDR1 is MGHDK, CDR2 SYGVNS. There are 15 residues in the CDR3. The full variable domain, in which reference TRBV25-1 and TRBJ2-2 provide the parts outside the CDR3, is EADIYQTPRYLVIGTGKKITLECSQTMGHDKMYWYQQDPGMELHLIHYSYGVNSTEKGDLSSESTVSRIRTEHFPLTLESARPSHTSQYLCASSVEGGVAGELFFGEGSRLTVL.

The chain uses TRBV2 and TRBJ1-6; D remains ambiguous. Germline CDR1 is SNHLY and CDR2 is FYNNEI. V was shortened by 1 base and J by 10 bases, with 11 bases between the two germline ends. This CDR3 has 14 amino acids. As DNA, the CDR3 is TGTGCCAGCAGTGAAGAAGCAGGTCACTCACCCCTCCACTTT. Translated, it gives CASSEEAGHSPLHF.

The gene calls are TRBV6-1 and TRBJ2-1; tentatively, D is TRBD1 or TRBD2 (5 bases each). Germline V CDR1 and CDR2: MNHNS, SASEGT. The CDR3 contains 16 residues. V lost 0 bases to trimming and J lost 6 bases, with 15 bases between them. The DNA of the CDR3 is TGTGCCAGCAGTGAAGCGCAGGGCCCACTAGTCAATGAGCAGTTCTTC. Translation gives CASSEAQGPLVNEQFF.

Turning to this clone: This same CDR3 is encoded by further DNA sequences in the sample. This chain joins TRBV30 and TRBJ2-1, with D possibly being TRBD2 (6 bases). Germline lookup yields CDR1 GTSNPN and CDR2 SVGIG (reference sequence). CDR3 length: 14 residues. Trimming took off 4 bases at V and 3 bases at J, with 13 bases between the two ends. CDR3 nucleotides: TGTGCCTGGACTCGGGGAGGAGGCTACAATGAGCAGTTCTTC. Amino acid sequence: CAWTRGGGYNEQFF.